Below are 20 T cell receptor beta chains sequenced from a single sample in a study of CD8+CD57+ T cells in acquired aplastic anemia. Those patients picked for sequencing had displayed CD8+CD57+ cell expansion on flow cytometry. Using genomic DNA as the template, TCR beta VDJ and CDR3 profiling was carried out. TCRdb used MiXCR to reprocess the reads, holding one entry per CDR3 protein. The data show 150,000 to 180,000 distinct CDR3 sequences, 52% seen once. The specimen was sorted CD4+, CD8+, or CD8+CD57+ T cells (not recorded which) from PBMCs. The receptor set was obtained from a human donor with aplastic anemia.

This clonotype appeared a few times. This chain uses TRBV6-1 with TRBJ2-3, with 10 bases that match TRBD1. The V gene's germline CDR1 is MNHNS and CDR2 SASEGT. The CDR3 is 16 amino acids. V gave up 2 bases and J gave up 5 bases; unmatched junction bases: 7. The DNA of the CDR3 is TGTGCCAGCAGTGAAAGTCCGGGACAGGGGAAAGATACGCAGTATTTT. Protein product: CASSESPGQGKDTQYF.

This clonotype occurred a few times. V and J are TRBV28 and TRBJ1-5; 7 nucleotides line up with TRBD1. Germline CDR1 and CDR2: MDHEN and SYDVKM. The CDR3 consists of 16 residues. The V segment lost 6 bases and the J segment 1 base; nucleotides outside the gene matches: 9. DNA for the CDR3: TGTGCCAGCAGATCAACGACAGGGTGGAGCAATCAGCCCCAGCATTTT. Encoded protein: CASRSTTGWSNQPQHF.

This clonotype has ten or more counts. The chain has TRBV7-9 and TRBJ2-3, with 8 bases matching TRBD1. This CDR3 is built from 18 residues. The trim removed 4 bases at V and 2 bases at J, leaving 14 bases unmatched. The germline gives CDR1 SEHNR, CDR2 FQNEAQ (reference sequence). CDR3 nucleotide sequence: TGTGCCAGCAGCTCCCCGGGAGTAGGACAGGGACCCACAGATACGCAGTATTTT. The encoded protein is CASSSPGVGQGPTDTQYF.

The chain recombines TRBV19 with TRBJ1-6; tentative D call: TRBD1 (5 bases). Germline CDR1 and CDR2: LNHDA and SQIVND (reference sequence). The CDR3 is 14 residues long. Deletions cut 5 bases from V and 11 bases from J, with 16 bases between. CDR3 protein: CASSLGTSSAPLHF. CDR3 sequence (DNA): TGTGCCAGTAGTCTCGGGACTTCATCGGCACCCCTCCACTTT.

The CDR3 loop reads CASSLYRGRPGNQPQHF. The CDR3 nucleotides are TGTGCCAGCAGCTTGTACCGGGGGCGCCCGGGCAATCAGCCCCAGCATTTT. The gene calls are TRBV5-6 and TRBJ1-5; a weak D match, TRBD1 (6 bases). Per germline, CDR1 SGHDT and CDR2 YYEEEE. Between the trimmed V and J ends, which lost 1 base and 2 bases, there was a span of 16 bases. The CDR3 is 17 amino acids.

This chain connects TRBV15 to TRBJ1-1; no definite D call. Trimming cost V 0 bases and J 0 bases, with 11 bases left between them. CDR1 LNHNV and CDR2 YYDKDF come from the germline V gene (reference sequence). The CDR3 spans 16 residues. The chain's CDR3 is CATSRDLTRVNTEAFF. CDR3 DNA: TGTGCCACCAGCAGAGATCTGACCCGAGTGAACACTGAAGCTTTCTTT.

This clonotype was recorded many times. This chain links TRBV9 with TRBJ2-3; D may be TRBD2 (5 bases). The germline V and J ends were trimmed by 0 bases and 0 bases, with 11 bases remaining between them. CDR1 and CDR2 (germline): SGDLS, YYNGEE. The CDR3 covers 16 residues. CDR3: CASSVAREGSTDTQYF. CDR3 nucleotides: TGTGCCAGCAGCGTAGCCCGGGAAGGGAGCACAGATACGCAGTATTTT.

V gene TRBV15 combines with J gene TRBJ1-4, with 11 bases identical to TRBD1. Germline-derived CDR1 and CDR2 are LNHNV and YYDKDF (reference sequence). V was clipped by 4 bases and J by 7 bases; unmatched bases: 5. This CDR3 contains 15 residues. Written as DNA, the CDR3 is TGTGCCACCAGCACGAGGACAGGGGGCGTTGAAAAACTGTTTTTT. Translated, it gives CATSTRTGGVEKLFF.

V is TRBV29-1 and J is TRBJ2-7; possibly TRBD1 for D (5 bases). The CDR3 consists of 16 residues. The V gene's germline CDR1 is SQVTM and CDR2 ANQGSEA. V was clipped by 0 bases and J by 1 base, with 16 bases between them. CDR3 region: CSVEERATDRSYEQYF. CDR3 coding DNA: TGCAGCGTTGAAGAGAGAGCGACAGATAGATCCTACGAGCAGTACTTC.

This chain joins TRBV10-1 and TRBJ2-7; 8 bases match TRBD2. This CDR3 spans 18 amino acids. J was trimmed by 1 base and V by 3 bases; bases with no gene match: 14. Germline V CDR1 and CDR2: WNHNN, SYGVQD (reference sequence). CDR3 nucleotides: TGCGCCAGCAGTGAATCTCGGCTGGTGAGCGGGGGATCCTACGAGCAGTACTTC. Residues: CASSESRLVSGGSYEQYF.

Judged by abundance, this clonotype is medium-sized (0.01 to 0.1%). The chain is built from TRBV3-1 and TRBJ1-5; no reliable D call. The V gene's germline CDR1 is LGHDT and CDR2 YNNKEL (reference sequence). The CDR3 sequence is 13 residues long. V lost 4 bases and J 2 bases, leaving 6 bases between the germline ends. The CDR3 loop is CASSPAGNQPQHF. CDR3 sequence (DNA): TGTGCCAGCAGCCCGGCGGGCAATCAGCCCCAGCATTTT.

Only a few counts were recorded for this clonotype. V usage is TRBV10-1 and J usage is TRBJ1-5; a weak D match, TRBD1 (6 bases). Per germline, CDR1 WNHNN and CDR2 SYGVQD (reference sequence). V dropped 4 bases and J dropped 0 bases, with 13 bases sitting between them. CDR3 length equals 16 residues. Here the CDR3 DNA reads TGCGCCAGCAGTGCAACCGACAGGAGTAGCAATCAGCCCCAGCATTTT. Its translation: CASSATDRSSNQPQHF.

Many counts were recorded for this clonotype. The J gene is TRBJ2-1, the V gene TRBV5-6; 10 bases align to TRBD2. V lost 4 bases to trimming and J lost 6 bases; unmatched junction nucleotides: 10. The CDR3 runs to 16 residues. CDR1 is SGHDT and CDR2 is YYEEEE in the germline V gene. CDR3 DNA: TGTGCCAGCAGCCCTACGGTTAGCGGGGGGCTCAATGAGCAGTTCTTC. Its translation: CASSPTVSGGLNEQFF.

A few counts support this clonotype. The chain combines TRBV6-1 with TRBJ2-7; maybe TRBD1 (5 bases). From germline, CDR1 is MNHNS and CDR2 SASEGT. The CDR3 length is 11 residues. V lost 1 base and J lost 11, with 9 bases in between. For the CDR3, the DNA is TGTGCCAGCAGTGAAGGGACAAGGAAGTACTTC. Its translation is CASSEGTRKYF.

This clonotype was counted at least ten times. The V gene is TRBV12-3 or TRBV12-4, the J gene TRBJ2-3; D possibly uses TRBD1 or TRBD2 (5 bases each). The CDR3 has 16 residues. Between the trimmed V and J ends, which lost 8 bases and 1 base, there was a span of 19 bases. The CDR3 region is CASRGRGANGTDTQYF. The DNA for the CDR3 is TGTGCCAGCCGTGGGAGAGGGGCGAATGGCACAGATACGCAGTATTTT.

This clonotype was recorded many times. CDR3 region: CASSVGRGDTQYF. In nucleotides, the CDR3 is TGTGCCAGCAGCGTAGGACGTGGGGATACGCAGTATTTT. The chain links TRBV9 to TRBJ2-3; D is uncertain. CDR1 and CDR2 from the germline V gene are SGDLS and YYNGEE. There are 13 residues in the CDR3. Trimming removed 0 bases from V and 6 bases from J, with 8 bases in between.

This clonotype has only a few counts. One end of the junction does not line up with germline, which may come from a read error. CDR3 loop: CASSLAGNEPQHF. DNA for the CDR3: TGTGCCAGCAGCTTAGCGGGCAATGAGCCCCAGCATTTT. This chain uses TRBV7-8 with TRBJ1-5; D is uncertain. The CDR3 has 13 residues. Germline V gives CDR1 SGHVS, CDR2 FQNEAQ.

This clonotype has ten or more counts. The chain has TRBV11-1 and TRBJ1-2, with 7 bases identical to TRBD1. The CDR3 spans 16 residues. Germline lookup yields CDR1 SGHAT and CDR2 FQDESV (reference sequence). V lost 5 bases, J lost 7 bases, and 16 bases stayed unmatched. The CDR3 loop is CASSPRQGQAATGYTF. The CDR3, as DNA: TGTGCCAGCAGCCCTCGACAGGGCCAGGCCGCGACTGGCTACACCTTC.

In this sample, this clonotype turned up many times. This chain connects TRBV4-3 to TRBJ1-1; maybe TRBD1 (5 bases). The germline V and J ends were trimmed by 0 bases and 2 bases, with 10 bases remaining between them. The germline V gene encodes CDR1 LGHNA and CDR2 YSLEER. This CDR3 comprises 15 residues. The CDR3 spells CASSQEAGTNTEAFF. The CDR3 nucleotides read TGCGCCAGCAGCCAAGAGGCGGGGACTAACACTGAAGCTTTCTTT.

V is TRBV6-4 and J is TRBJ2-3, with 10 bases aligning to TRBD2. This CDR3 spans 16 amino acids. Trimming took 0 bases from V and 6 from J; bases not matched to a gene: 6. CDR1 and CDR2 (germline): MRHNA, SNTAGT. The CDR3 DNA reads as TGTGCCAGCAGTGACTCCAGCGGGGGGGCCAGGGATACGCAGTATTTT. It encodes CASSDSSGGARDTQYF.